This record covers a single T cell receptor beta chain. This clone was found a few times. The specificity of this receptor is unknown. Base qualities are not provided; no much larger clone lies one nucleotide away. The method was the immunoSEQ multiplex PCR assay. As stored in TCRdb, this immuneACCESS dataset retains in-frame rearrangements with V and J assigned. A fraction of the clones does not appear; measured against another copy, unresolved V genes explain less than half of the discrepancy, and the remainder lacks a known reason. Recorded for this sample are roughly 80,000 clones; roughly 91% of them occurred a single time. Together, the top ten hold 4.5% to 7% of the sample. V drops 5 bases and J drops 5 bases, leaving 14 bases in between. The germline V gene (reference sequence) specifies SGHKS as CDR1 and YYEKEE as CDR2. The CDR3 goes from the cysteine to the phenylalanine over 15 residues. Left in the record is the CDR3 DNA by itself, 45 bases read in frame from the first base.

This record comes from a study of control samples from healthy donors and cancer patients (TCRdb year 2020). The material sequenced was blood. The chain uses TRBV5-5 and TRBJ1-6; no D gene can be assigned with confidence. This clonotype was sampled from a man in his fifties or sixties in good health. The DNA reads as follows: TGTGCCAGCAGGGAACCGGGAACCAATAATTCACCCCTCCACTTT. Translated, this is CASREPGTNNSPLHF. This CDR3, with the reference TRBV5-5 and TRBJ1-6 proteins standing in past its ends, gives the full variable domain DAGVTQSPTHLIKTRGQQVTLRCSPISGHKSVSWYQQVLGQGPQFIFQYYEKEERGRGNFPDRFSARQFPNYSSELNVNALLLGDSALYLCASREPGTNNSPLHFGNGTRLTVT.